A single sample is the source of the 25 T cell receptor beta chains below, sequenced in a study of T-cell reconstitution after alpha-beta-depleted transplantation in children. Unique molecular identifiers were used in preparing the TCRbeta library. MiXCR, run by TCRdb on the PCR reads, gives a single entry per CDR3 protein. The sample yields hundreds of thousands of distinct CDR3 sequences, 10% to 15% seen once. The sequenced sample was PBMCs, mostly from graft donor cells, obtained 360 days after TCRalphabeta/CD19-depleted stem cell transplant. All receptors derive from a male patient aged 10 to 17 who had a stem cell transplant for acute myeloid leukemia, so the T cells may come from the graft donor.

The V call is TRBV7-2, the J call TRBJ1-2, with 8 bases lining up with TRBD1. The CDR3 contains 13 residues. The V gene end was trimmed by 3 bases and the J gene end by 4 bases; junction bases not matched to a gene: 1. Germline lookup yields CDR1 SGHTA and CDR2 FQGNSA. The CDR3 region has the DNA TGTGCCAGCAGCTTCGGACAGGGCTATGGCTACACCTTC. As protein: CASSFGQGYGYTF.

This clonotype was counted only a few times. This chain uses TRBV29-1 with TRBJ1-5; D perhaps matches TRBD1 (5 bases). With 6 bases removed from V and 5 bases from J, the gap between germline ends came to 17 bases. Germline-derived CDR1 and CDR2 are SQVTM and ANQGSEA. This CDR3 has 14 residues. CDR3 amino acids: CSVLGTVGDQPQHF. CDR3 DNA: TGCAGCGTCCTTGGGACGGTGGGGGATCAGCCCCAGCATTTT.

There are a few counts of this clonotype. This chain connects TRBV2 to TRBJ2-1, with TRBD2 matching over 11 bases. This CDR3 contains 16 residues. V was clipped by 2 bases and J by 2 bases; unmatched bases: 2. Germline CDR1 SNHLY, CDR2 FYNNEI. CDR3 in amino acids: CASSELLAGAYNEQFF. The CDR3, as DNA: TGTGCCAGCAGTGAACTACTAGCGGGGGCCTACAATGAGCAGTTCTTC.

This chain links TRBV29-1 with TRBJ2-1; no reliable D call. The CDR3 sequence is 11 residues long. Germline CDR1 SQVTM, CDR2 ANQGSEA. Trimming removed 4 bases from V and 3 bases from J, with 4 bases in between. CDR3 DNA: TGCAGCGTTGTACTCTACAATGAGCAGTTCTTC. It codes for CSVVLYNEQFF.

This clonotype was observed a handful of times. In DNA, the CDR3 is TGTGCCAGCAGTCTCACCGGGAGCGGCTACAATGAGCAGTTCTTC. It is translated as CASSLTGSGYNEQFF. The chain couples TRBV12-3 or TRBV12-4 to TRBJ2-1, with D perhaps matching TRBD2 (6 bases). The V and J ends lost 5 bases and 3 bases respectively, with 14 bases between them. This CDR3 contains 15 residues.

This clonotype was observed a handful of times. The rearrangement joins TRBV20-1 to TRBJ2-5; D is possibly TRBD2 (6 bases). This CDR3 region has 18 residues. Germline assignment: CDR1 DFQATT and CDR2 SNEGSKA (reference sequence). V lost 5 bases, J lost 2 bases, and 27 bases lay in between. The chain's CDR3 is CSAVSPGRRDGKQETQYF. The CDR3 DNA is TGCAGTGCTGTCAGTCCGGGACGGCGGGATGGGAAACAAGAGACCCAGTACTTC.

The CDR3 DNA is TGTGCCAGCAGCTTACAAGGTGTCAGGCGCTCCTACAATGAGCAGTTCTTC. Protein: CASSLQGVRRSYNEQFF. V and J are TRBV7-3 and TRBJ2-1; D unclear. V was trimmed by 2 bases and J by 0 bases, leaving 14 bases between them. This CDR3 is built from 17 residues. The germline CDR1 and CDR2 sequences are SGHTA and FQGTGA.

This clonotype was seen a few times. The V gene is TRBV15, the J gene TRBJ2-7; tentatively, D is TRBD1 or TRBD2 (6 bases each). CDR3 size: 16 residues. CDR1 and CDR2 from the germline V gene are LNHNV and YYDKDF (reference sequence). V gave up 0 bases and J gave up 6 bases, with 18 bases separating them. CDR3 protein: CATSRDGGRGISEQYF. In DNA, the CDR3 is TGTGCCACCAGCAGAGATGGGGGGCGAGGGATCAGCGAGCAGTACTTC.

CDR3 DNA sequence: TGTGCCAGCAGCCGTCCGCTCCAAAATATCACAGATACGCAGTATTTT. Residues: CASSRPLQNITDTQYF. V is TRBV14 and J is TRBJ2-3; the D is unclear. Trimming left V 4 bases short and J 2 bases short, with 16 bases between. This CDR3 comprises 16 residues. Germline CDR1 reads SGHDN; CDR2 reads FVKESK.

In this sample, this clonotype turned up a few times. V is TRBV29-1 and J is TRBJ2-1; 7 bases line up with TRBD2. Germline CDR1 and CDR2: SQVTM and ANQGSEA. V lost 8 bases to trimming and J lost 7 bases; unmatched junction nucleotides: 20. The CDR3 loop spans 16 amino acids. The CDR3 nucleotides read TGCAGCTCGGGGCTAGCGGACCCAAGGGGTGGGAATGAGCAGTTCTTC. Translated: CSSGLADPRGGNEQFF.

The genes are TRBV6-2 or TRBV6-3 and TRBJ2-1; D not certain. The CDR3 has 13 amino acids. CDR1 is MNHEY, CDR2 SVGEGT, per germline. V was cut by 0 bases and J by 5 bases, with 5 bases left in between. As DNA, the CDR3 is TGTGCCAGCAGTTACTCGGTCAACAATGAGCAGTTCTTC. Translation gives CASSYSVNNEQFF.

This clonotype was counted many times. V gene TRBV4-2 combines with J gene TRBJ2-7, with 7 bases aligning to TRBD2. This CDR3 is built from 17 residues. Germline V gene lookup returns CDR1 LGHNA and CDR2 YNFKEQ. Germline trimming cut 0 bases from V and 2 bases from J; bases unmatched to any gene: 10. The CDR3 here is CASSQDEAGVPPYEQYF. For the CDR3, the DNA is TGTGCCAGCAGCCAAGATGAGGCGGGGGTCCCGCCCTACGAGCAGTACTTC.

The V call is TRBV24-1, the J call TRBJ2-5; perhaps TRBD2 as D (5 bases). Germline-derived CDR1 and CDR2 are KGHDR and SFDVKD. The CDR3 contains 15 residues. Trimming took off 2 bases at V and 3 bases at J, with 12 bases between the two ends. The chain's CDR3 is CATSDSTSGKETQYF. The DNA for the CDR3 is TGTGCCACCAGTGATTCTACCAGCGGTAAAGAGACCCAGTACTTC.

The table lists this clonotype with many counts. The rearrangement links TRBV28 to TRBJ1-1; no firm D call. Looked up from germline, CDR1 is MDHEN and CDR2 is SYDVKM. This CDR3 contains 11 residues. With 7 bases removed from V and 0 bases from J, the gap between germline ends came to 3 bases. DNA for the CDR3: TGTGCCAGCACGCTGAACACTGAAGCTTTCTTT. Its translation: CASTLNTEAFF.

The CDR3 DNA reads TGCAGTGCTAGAGATACAGGGCTACCAAATCAGCCCCAGCATTTT. Amino acid sequence: CSARDTGLPNQPQHF. The rearrangement joins TRBV20-1 to TRBJ1-5; tentative D call: TRBD1 (6 bases). The ends were cut back, 0 bases at V and 4 bases at J, with 13 bases in the middle. Germline V gene data show CDR1 as DFQATT and CDR2 as SNEGSKA (reference sequence). CDR3 length equals 15 residues.

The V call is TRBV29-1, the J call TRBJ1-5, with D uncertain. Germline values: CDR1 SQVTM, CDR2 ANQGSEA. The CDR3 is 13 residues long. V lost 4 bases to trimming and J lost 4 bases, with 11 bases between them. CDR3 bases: TGCAGCGTTGGAGGGCAGACTAATCAGCCCCAGCATTTT. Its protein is CSVGGQTNQPQHF.

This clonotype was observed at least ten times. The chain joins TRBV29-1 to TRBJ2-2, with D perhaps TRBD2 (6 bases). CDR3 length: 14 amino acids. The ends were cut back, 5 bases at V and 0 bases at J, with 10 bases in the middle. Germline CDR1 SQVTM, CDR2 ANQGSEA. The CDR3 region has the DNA TGCAGCGTTCCGGGACTGTCGAACACCGGGGAGCTGTTTTTT. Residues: CSVPGLSNTGELFF.

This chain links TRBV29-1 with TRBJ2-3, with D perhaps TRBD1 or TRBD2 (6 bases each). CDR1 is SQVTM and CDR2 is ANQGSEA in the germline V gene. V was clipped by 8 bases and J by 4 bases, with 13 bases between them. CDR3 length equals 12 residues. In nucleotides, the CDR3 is TGCAGCACAATGGGGGGCCCAGATACGCAGTATTTT. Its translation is CSTMGGPDTQYF.

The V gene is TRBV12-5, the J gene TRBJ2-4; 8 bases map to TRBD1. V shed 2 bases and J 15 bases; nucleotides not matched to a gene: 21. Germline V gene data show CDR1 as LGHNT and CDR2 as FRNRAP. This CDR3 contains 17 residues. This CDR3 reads CASGLPLDRGHAFLGYF. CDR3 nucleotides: TGTGCTAGTGGTTTGCCTCTAGACAGGGGCCACGCTTTTTTGGGGTACTTC.

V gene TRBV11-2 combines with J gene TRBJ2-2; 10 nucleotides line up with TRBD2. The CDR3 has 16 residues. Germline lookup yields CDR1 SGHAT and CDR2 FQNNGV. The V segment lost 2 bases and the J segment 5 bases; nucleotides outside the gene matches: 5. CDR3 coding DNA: TGTGCCAGCAGCTTAATAGGTAGCGGGAGGACCGGGGAGCTGTTTTTT. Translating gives CASSLIGSGRTGELFF.

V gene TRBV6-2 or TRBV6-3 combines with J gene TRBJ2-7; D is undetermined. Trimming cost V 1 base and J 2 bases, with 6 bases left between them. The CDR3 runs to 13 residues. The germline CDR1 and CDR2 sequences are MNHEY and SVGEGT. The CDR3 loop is CASSYLETYEQYF. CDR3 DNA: TGTGCCAGCAGTTACTTGGAGACCTACGAGCAGTACTTC.

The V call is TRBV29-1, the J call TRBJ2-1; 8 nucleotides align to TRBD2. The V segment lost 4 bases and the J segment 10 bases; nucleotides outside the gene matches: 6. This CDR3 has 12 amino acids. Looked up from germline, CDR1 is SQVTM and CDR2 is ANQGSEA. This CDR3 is CSVAAGAGEQFF. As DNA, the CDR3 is TGCAGCGTTGCAGCGGGAGCAGGGGAGCAGTTCTTC.

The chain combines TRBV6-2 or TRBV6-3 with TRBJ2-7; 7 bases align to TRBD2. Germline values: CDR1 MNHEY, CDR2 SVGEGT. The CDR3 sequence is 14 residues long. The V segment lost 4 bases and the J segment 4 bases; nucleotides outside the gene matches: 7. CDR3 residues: CASSFSGKGYEQYF. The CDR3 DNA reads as TGTGCCAGCAGTTTCAGCGGGAAGGGGTACGAGCAGTACTTC.

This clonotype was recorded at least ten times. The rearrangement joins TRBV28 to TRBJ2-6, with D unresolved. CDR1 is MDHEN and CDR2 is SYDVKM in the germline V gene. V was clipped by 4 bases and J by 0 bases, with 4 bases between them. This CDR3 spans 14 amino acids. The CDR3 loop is CASSSYSGANVLTF. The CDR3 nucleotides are TGTGCCAGCAGTTCGTACTCTGGGGCCAACGTCCTGACTTTC.

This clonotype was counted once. The CDR3 is CANCCNQPQHF. CDR3 coding DNA: TGTGCCAACTGTTGCAATCAGCCCCAGCATTTT. The chain has TRBV28 and TRBJ1-5; D is unresolved. The CDR3 contains 11 residues. Germline assignment: CDR1 MDHEN and CDR2 SYDVKM. V was pared by 10 bases and J by 2 bases, with 6 bases between.